The 29 T cell receptor beta chains below were found in one sample sequenced in a study of T cells in Graves' hyperthyroidism and ophthalmopathy (dated by TCRdb to between 2019 and 2020). Library preparation used multiplex PCR. The sequencer was an Illumina HiSeq 2000. Amplification of TCR beta CDR3 regions was carried out from RNA transcripts. For the first round of RT-PCR on the TCR CDR3, the HTBI primer set was used together with the Qiagen OneStep RT-PCR kit. The public reads were reanalyzed by TCRdb: fastp trimming at Q25, MiXCR alignment, in-frame beta chains only. Under each unique CDR3 protein, matching rows form one entry showing the most common genes and DNA. This sample lists 250,000 to 300,000 distinct CDR3 sequences; around 15% were detected once. Of the sample, around 30% is held by the ten largest clones. The sequencing sample was made of blood. These receptors all come from a woman aged 45-65 years with Graves' hyperthyroidism that later progressed to Graves' ophthalmopathy.

This clonotype was seen repeatedly, ten times or more. The rearrangement joins TRBV28 to TRBJ2-7, with TRBD1 matching over 9 bases. The V and J ends lost 6 bases and 5 bases, in that order; junction bases with no gene match: 14. The CDR3 is 16 amino acids. Germline CDR1 and CDR2: MDHEN and SYDVKM. Here the CDR3 reads CASRSLPDRGLDEQYF. Here the CDR3 DNA reads TGTGCCAGCAGATCCTTACCGGACAGGGGACTGGACGAGCAGTACTTC.

This clonotype was detected many times. The V gene is TRBV2, the J gene TRBJ1-2; 10 bases align to TRBD1. CDR3 size: 15 residues. V lost 6 bases to trimming and J lost 2 bases; unmatched junction nucleotides: 6. Germline V gene data show CDR1 as SNHLY and CDR2 as FYNNEI. The CDR3 DNA is TGTGCCAGCAGGCGGGACAGGGGAGGAAACTATGGCTACACCTTC. Encoded protein: CASRRDRGGNYGYTF.

In its sample, this clonotype was seen once. The chain employs TRBV11-1 and TRBJ2-7, with 14 bases matching TRBD2. With V trimmed by 5 bases and J by 2 bases, 8 bases remained unmatched. This CDR3 spans 17 amino acids. From germline, CDR1 is SGHAT and CDR2 FQDESV (reference sequence). CDR3 in DNA: TGTGCCAGCAGCCCACAGCCGGGACTAGCGGGAGCCTACGAGCAGTACTTC. It encodes CASSPQPGLAGAYEQYF. Looking up the rest from reference TRBV11-1 and TRBJ2-7 gives the full variable domain: EAEVAQSPRYKITEKSQAVAFWCDPISGHATLYWYRQILGQGPELLVQFQDESVVDDSQLPKDRFSAERLKGVDSTLKIQPAELGDSAMYLCASSPQPGLAGAYEQYFGPGTRLTVT.

This clonotype came up once. A clone one base away is much larger, so this may be a read error. This chain connects TRBV5-4 to TRBJ2-7; no reliable D call. The V gene lost 0 bases and the J gene lost 0 bases, with 16 bases spanning the gap. The CDR3 length is 17 residues. CDR1 and CDR2 from the germline V gene are SGHNT and YYREEE (reference sequence). The CDR3 DNA is TGTGCCAGCAGCTTGGGGGTCCCCTTGACGTTCTCCTACGAGCAGTACTTC. It is translated as CASSLGVPLTFSYEQYF.

This chain connects TRBV5-1 to TRBJ1-4, with D possibly being TRBD1 (5 bases). The V gene's germline CDR1 is SGHRS and CDR2 YFSETQ. There are 15 residues in the CDR3. V was clipped by 0 bases and J by 3 bases, with 9 bases between them. In DNA, the CDR3 is TGCGCCAGCAGCTTGGCGGGACCCGCTAATGAAAAACTGTTTTTT. This encodes CASSLAGPANEKLFF.

There are many counts of this clonotype. The rearrangement uses TRBV20-1 and TRBJ2-3, with 10 positions matching TRBD2. Germline lookup yields CDR1 DFQATT and CDR2 SNEGSKA (reference sequence). V lost 6 bases to trimming and J lost 9 bases; unmatched junction nucleotides: 12. This CDR3 has 14 amino acids. CDR3 residues: CSATLGSGRDTQYF. The CDR3 nucleotides are TGCAGTGCCACATTGGGCAGCGGGAGGGACACGCAGTATTTT.

This clonotype was counted many times. This chain connects TRBV12-3 or TRBV12-4 to TRBJ1-1, with D possibly being TRBD1 (6 bases). The CDR3 runs to 12 residues. Between the trimmed V and J ends, which lost 8 bases and 5 bases, there was a span of 12 bases. CDR3 protein: CASGEGDTEAFF. Written as DNA, the CDR3 is TGTGCCAGCGGCGAGGGGGATACTGAAGCTTTCTTT.

In regard to this clonotype: A much more abundant neighbour one base away suggests this may be a read error. The gene calls are TRBV27 and TRBJ1-1; D uncertain. Germline CDR1 is MNHEY and CDR2 is SMNVEV (reference sequence). Trimming pared 4 bases from V and 4 bases from J, leaving 16 bases between. The CDR3 sequence is 15 residues long. The CDR3 DNA sequence: TGTGCCAGCAGTTCTCCCTTTTCATGGATCACTGAAGCTTTCTTT. It translates to CASSSPFSWITEAFF.

This clonotype was detected ten times or more. The CDR3: CASVALLYGYTF. The CDR3 nucleotides are TGTGCCTCCGTGGCCTTACTATATGGCTACACCTTC. The chain uses TRBV30 and TRBJ1-2; D ambiguous. Looked up from germline, CDR1 is GTSNPN and CDR2 is SVGIG (reference sequence). This CDR3 has 12 amino acids. V was trimmed by 7 bases and J by 5 bases, leaving 14 bases between them.

This clonotype was seen repeatedly, ten times or more. The rearrangement uses TRBV7-3 and TRBJ2-3, with TRBD2 matching over 13 bases. V lost 4 bases to trimming and J lost 2 bases; unmatched junction nucleotides: 3. The CDR3 runs 16 residues. CDR1 and CDR2 from the germline V gene are SGHTA and FQGTGA. CDR3 nucleotides: TGTGCCAGCAGCTCCGGGACTAGCGGGGCCACAGATACGCAGTATTTT. Its translation: CASSSGTSGATDTQYF. The whole variable domain, remainder taken from reference TRBV7-3 and TRBJ2-3, is GAGVSQTPSNKVTEKGKYVELRCDPISGHTALYWYRQSLGQGPEFLIYFQGTGAADDSGLPNDRFFAVRPEGSVSTLKIQRTERGDSAVYLCASSSGTSGATDTQYFGPGTRLTVL.

This clonotype has just a few counts. This chain connects TRBV6-1 to TRBJ1-4; 11 bases are shared with TRBD1. The CDR3 is 15 amino acids. Germline CDR1 reads MNHNS; CDR2 reads SASEGT. J was trimmed by 10 bases and V by 6 bases; bases with no gene match: 10. CDR3 sequence reads: CASRHRDRGDGKLFF. CDR3 DNA sequence: TGTGCCAGCAGGCACCGGGACAGGGGGGATGGAAAACTGTTTTTT.

This clonotype was counted a few times. The CDR3 DNA follows: TGTGCCAGCAGCTTGGGTTTGCAAGGTTCGCAGTATTTT. Residues: CASSLGLQGSQYF. The chain uses TRBV5-8 and TRBJ2-3; no clear D gene. The CDR3 length is 13 residues. The germline gives CDR1 SGHTS, CDR2 YDEGEE. V was clipped by 0 bases and J by 10 bases, with 12 bases between them.

This clonotype was observed many times. This sequence joins TRBV11-1 and TRBJ2-1; 8 positions match TRBD2. Germline V gene sequence: CDR1 SGHAT, CDR2 FQDESV (reference sequence). V was pared by 4 bases and J by 2 bases, with 4 bases of the junction left unmatched. The CDR3 totals 15 residues. The CDR3 DNA follows: TGTGCCAGCAGCTACGCGGGAGGCCCCTACAATGAGCAGTTCTTC. This sequence encodes CASSYAGGPYNEQFF. Based on the CDR3 plus reference TRBV11-1 and TRBJ2-1, the full variable domain is EAEVAQSPRYKITEKSQAVAFWCDPISGHATLYWYRQILGQGPELLVQFQDESVVDDSQLPKDRFSAERLKGVDSTLKIQPAELGDSAMYLCASSYAGGPYNEQFFGPGTRLTVL.

This clonotype was found many times. The gene calls are TRBV20-1 and TRBJ2-1; D not resolved. Trimming removed 1 base from V and 5 bases from J, with 9 bases in between. The germline CDR1 and CDR2 sequences are DFQATT and SNEGSKA (reference sequence). This CDR3 comprises 13 residues. CDR3 nucleotides: TGCAGTGCTAGAGGGGAACTCGACAATGAGCAGTTCTTC. It is translated as CSARGELDNEQFF.

There are a few counts of this clonotype. V is TRBV4-2 and J is TRBJ1-5; D is possibly TRBD1 (5 bases). V lost 2 bases to trimming and J lost 0 bases, with 11 bases between them. The CDR3 loop spans 16 amino acids. The V gene's germline CDR1 is LGHNA and CDR2 YNFKEQ. CDR3 DNA: TGTGCCAGCAGCCAACTCGGGACGGATAGCAATCAGCCCCAGCATTTT. It encodes CASSQLGTDSNQPQHF.

This clonotype showed up many times. The chain couples TRBV3-1 to TRBJ1-2, with a possible D match to TRBD1 (5 bases). The V and J ends lost 4 bases and 1 base respectively, with 7 bases between them. Germline CDR1 and CDR2: LGHDT and YNNKEL (reference sequence). There are 13 residues in the CDR3. CDR3 sequence reads: CASSRGSNYGYTF. DNA for the CDR3: TGTGCCAGCAGCCGGGGCAGTAACTATGGCTACACCTTC.

The chain carries TRBV7-2 and TRBJ2-7; 9 nucleotides line up with TRBD2. Germline trimming cut 8 bases from V and 9 bases from J; bases unmatched to any gene: 17. This CDR3 has 15 amino acids. CDR1 and CDR2 (germline): SGHTA, FQGNSA. CDR3 sequence reads: CASEGLAGKLGGQYF. CDR3 coding DNA: TGTGCCAGCGAGGGGCTAGCGGGAAAGTTAGGCGGGCAGTACTTC.

This clonotype was counted a few times. This rearrangement joins TRBV6-1 to TRBJ2-7; 7 bases map to TRBD1. Germline CDR1 MNHNS, CDR2 SASEGT. The CDR3 is 13 residues long. Trimming cost V 10 bases and J 1 base; bases outside gene matches: 7. DNA of the CDR3: TGTGCCACCGGGACAGTCCCTTCCTACGAGCAGTACTTC. Protein product: CATGTVPSYEQYF.

This clonotype was seen ten or more times. V and J are TRBV2 and TRBJ2-3; 10 bases line up with TRBD1. Germline V gene sequence: CDR1 SNHLY, CDR2 FYNNEI. The CDR3 consists of 16 residues. V lost 3 bases to trimming and J lost 2 bases; unmatched junction nucleotides: 5. In nucleotides, the CDR3 is TGTGCCAGCAGTGAGTTGACAGGGGGCCACACAGATACGCAGTATTTT. Its protein product is CASSELTGGHTDTQYF.

This clonotype was observed a few times. The chain employs TRBV5-1 and TRBJ2-2; a weak D match, TRBD2 (7 bases). V was trimmed by 4 bases and J by 3 bases, leaving 10 bases between them. The length of the CDR3 is 14 residues. Looked up from germline, CDR1 is SGHRS and CDR2 is YFSETQ. This chain's CDR3 is CASSGGGYTGELFF. The CDR3 bases are TGCGCCAGCAGCGGGGGGGGCTACACCGGGGAGCTGTTTTTT.

This clonotype was counted ten times or more. This sequence joins TRBV20-1 and TRBJ2-7; D is unclear. The germline gives CDR1 DFQATT, CDR2 SNEGSKA (reference sequence). Trimming took off 6 bases at V and 4 bases at J, with 10 bases between the two ends. This CDR3 is 11 amino acids long. CDR3 region: CSARRTYEQYF. The CDR3 bases are TGCAGTGCGCGACGGACGTACGAGCAGTACTTC.

The V and J genes are TRBV28 and TRBJ1-2, with 12 bases identical to TRBD1. The CDR3 contains 16 residues. The J segment lost 7 bases and the V segment lost 6 bases, leaving 12 bases of the junction unmatched. Germline V lookup: CDR1 MDHEN, CDR2 SYDVKM. CDR3: CASSPPGTGGAAGYTF. The DNA of the CDR3 is TGTGCCAGCAGCCCTCCCGGGACAGGGGGCGCGGCTGGCTACACCTTC.

At least ten counts were recorded for this clonotype. The genes are TRBV12-5 and TRBJ2-1; a possible D gene is TRBD2 (6 bases). Germline CDR1 LGHNT, CDR2 FRNRAP. The CDR3 is 16 amino acids. The V end lost 1 base, the J end lost 2 bases, and 12 bases lay between the germline ends. The CDR3 region has the DNA TGTGCTAGTGGTTTGGGAGTAGCGGATACCTACAATGAGCAGTTCTTC. It specifies CASGLGVADTYNEQFF.

As to this clonotype: Given a much more abundant clone one base away, this may be a read error. The chain employs TRBV5-1 and TRBJ1-1, with D possibly being TRBD1 (6 bases). The length of the CDR3 is 12 residues. Trimming stripped 4 bases from V and 7 bases from J, with 11 bases between. CDR1 and CDR2 from the germline V gene are SGHRS and YFSETQ. CDR3 protein: CASSPGVGEAFF. The CDR3 DNA follows: TGCGCCAGCAGCCCAGGGGTGGGTGAAGCTTTCTTT.

This sequence joins TRBV7-9 and TRBJ2-2, with 9 bases fitting TRBD2. The length of the CDR3 is 18 residues. Trimming took 5 bases from V and 1 from J; bases not matched to a gene: 11. Germline V gives CDR1 SEHNR, CDR2 FQNEAQ (reference sequence). The CDR3 is CASSRNRTSAKNTGELFF. The CDR3 DNA follows: TGTGCCAGCAGCCGAAACCGGACTAGCGCCAAGAACACCGGGGAGCTGTTTTTT.

CDR3 nucleotide sequence: TGTGCCAGTAGTATTTGGGACAGGGGTTACGAGCAGTACTTC. Translated, it gives CASSIWDRGYEQYF. V is TRBV19 and J is TRBJ2-7, with 10 bases aligning to TRBD1. CDR3 length: 14 residues. V trimming: 3 bases; J trimming: 4 bases; junction bases outside the gene matches: 3. Germline V CDR1 and CDR2: LNHDA, SQIVND (reference sequence).

This clonotype was counted many times. The J gene is TRBJ1-5, the V gene TRBV12-3 or TRBV12-4, with unresolved D. The germline V and J ends were trimmed by 2 bases and 0 bases, with 8 bases remaining between them. The CDR3 consists of 15 residues. CDR3 region: CASSLNPDSNQPQHF. The CDR3 DNA sequence: TGTGCCAGCAGTTTAAATCCGGATAGCAATCAGCCCCAGCATTTT.

The chain uses TRBV5-6 and TRBJ2-1, with 10 positions matching TRBD1. The CDR3 is 11 residues long. Germline CDR1 and CDR2: SGHDT and YYEEEE. V shed 5 bases, J shed 12 bases, and the junction held 2 bases outside the gene matches. CDR3 sequence reads: CASSWTGGQFF. The CDR3 DNA follows: TGTGCCAGCAGTTGGACAGGGGGGCAGTTCTTC.

At least ten counts were recorded for this clonotype. In nucleotides, the CDR3 is TGTGCCAGCAGTCCTCTCTCGGAGACCCAGTACTTC. Amino acid sequence: CASSPLSETQYF. The rearrangement links TRBV2 to TRBJ2-5, with no clear D. Trimming removed 5 bases from V and 5 bases from J, with 9 bases in between. The CDR3 covers 12 residues. Germline CDR1 is SNHLY and CDR2 is FYNNEI.